A selection of T cell receptor beta chains follows, all from one sample in a study of shared clonotypes between healthy human individuals. Only in-frame clones appear in the TCRdb table, and some are missing; sequencing was by immunoSEQ multiplex PCR. The table shows hundreds of thousands of clones, with around 78% occurring only once. The material sequenced was PBMCs. Receptors originate from a woman aged 40 to 49 in good health. Some clones in this sample may be carry-over from other donors' samples. CDR3s include the opening cysteine and the closing phenylalanine or tryptophan. Fields, in order: J gene, V gene, clone size, CDR3 protein. Clone size is not always given. Where it is, it says once, few, many or a class for expanded clones.

j_call: TRBJ2-7; v_call: TRBV6-5; clone_size: -; cdr3_aa: CASSYGEAYEQYF
j_call: TRBJ1-1; v_call: TRBV30; clone_size: -; cdr3_aa: CAWSKGWHDRLNTEAFF
j_call: TRBJ1-1; v_call: TRBV29-1; clone_size: -; cdr3_aa: CSAWEGMNTEAFF
j_call: TRBJ2-4; v_call: TRBV11-3; clone_size: once; cdr3_aa: CASSLGGPTGTLAKNIQYF
j_call: TRBJ1-2; v_call: TRBV7-3; clone_size: -; cdr3_aa: CASSSTGKGGYTF
j_call: TRBJ2-1; v_call: TRBV7-3; clone_size: once; cdr3_aa: CASSLRAGTTSYNEQFF
j_call: TRBJ2-7; v_call: TRBV19; clone_size: once; cdr3_aa: CASSLTSGRIPYEQYF
j_call: TRBJ1-1; v_call: TRBV6-1; clone_size: -; cdr3_aa: CASRDSGNTEAFF
j_call: TRBJ1-2; v_call: TRBV5-1; clone_size: -; cdr3_aa: CASSFGTRYGYTF
j_call: TRBJ1-2; v_call: TRBV30; clone_size: -; cdr3_aa: CAWSLGGDYTF
j_call: TRBJ2-1; v_call: TRBV6-5; clone_size: -; cdr3_aa: CASSYGLAPNEQFF
j_call: TRBJ1-5; v_call: TRBV5-3; clone_size: once; cdr3_aa: CARSLASHFQPQHF
j_call: TRBJ2-5; v_call: TRBV9; clone_size: -; cdr3_aa: CASSFRDNQETQYF
j_call: TRBJ2-7; v_call: TRBV20-1; clone_size: -; cdr3_aa: CSAGDYEQYF
j_call: TRBJ1-5; v_call: TRBV19; clone_size: many; cdr3_aa: CASSMTALYQPQHF
j_call: TRBJ2-7; v_call: TRBV9; clone_size: -; cdr3_aa: CASSAEAGGYEQYF
j_call: TRBJ2-1; v_call: TRBV11-3; clone_size: -; cdr3_aa: CASSLDSISQREQFF
j_call: TRBJ1-5; v_call: TRBV6-6; clone_size: -; cdr3_aa: CASSYGHYNQPQHF
j_call: TRBJ2-7; v_call: TRBV5-1; clone_size: -; cdr3_aa: CASSFEPPGQGSYEQYF
j_call: TRBJ2-1; v_call: TRBV5-4; clone_size: -; cdr3_aa: CASSPTTASYNEQFF
j_call: TRBJ2-7; v_call: TRBV11-2; clone_size: -; cdr3_aa: CASSPDRGAEQYF
j_call: TRBJ2-7; v_call: TRBV11-2; clone_size: few; cdr3_aa: CASSFLAGGGPYEQYF
j_call: TRBJ2-3; v_call: TRBV2; clone_size: -; cdr3_aa: CASKGWGRSTDTQYF
j_call: TRBJ2-7; v_call: TRBV9; clone_size: -; cdr3_aa: CASSPRPYEQYF
j_call: TRBJ1-1; v_call: TRBV4-2; clone_size: -; cdr3_aa: CASSPPNTEAFF
j_call: TRBJ2-3; v_call: TRBV18; clone_size: -; cdr3_aa: CASSFQGLGTDTQYF